The 16 T cell receptor beta chains below come from one sample, sequenced in a study of shared clonotypes between healthy human individuals. Measured with immunoSEQ multiplex PCR; TCRdb has only the in-frame clones, and not every one. The sample carries a few million clones, approximately 94% recorded once. The specimen sequenced was naive CD4+ T cells sorted from blood. The subset denotes: CD45RA+ positively selected. The receptors were gathered from a man aged 18 to 35 in good health.

CDR3 residues: CASSLQETEAFF. For the CDR3, the DNA is TGTGCCAGCAGCTTACAGGAAACTGAAGCTTTCTTT. V is TRBV7-9 and J is TRBJ1-1; D unclear. The germline gives CDR1 SEHNR, CDR2 FQNEAQ (reference sequence). The CDR3 length is 12 residues. V was trimmed by 2 bases and J by 5 bases, leaving 6 bases between them.

This rearrangement joins TRBV19 to TRBJ2-2; 12 positions match TRBD2. V was clipped by 6 bases and J by 1 base; unmatched bases: 0. Germline V gives CDR1 LNHDA, CDR2 SQIVND (reference sequence). The CDR3 is 15 residues long. As DNA, the CDR3 is TGTGCCAGTAGGGGACTAGCGGGGAACACCGGGGAGCTGTTTTTT. As protein: CASRGLAGNTGELFF.

V gene TRBV18 combines with J gene TRBJ2-7; D is unclear. The CDR3 sequence is 12 residues long. V was trimmed by 6 bases and J by 6 bases, leaving 12 bases between them. Germline-derived CDR1 and CDR2 are KGHSH and LQKENI. DNA of the CDR3: TGTGCCAGCTCCCCCCGGGCGGTCGAGCAGTACTTC. Its translation: CASSPRAVEQYF.

The chain employs TRBV15 and TRBJ2-6, with 11 positions matching TRBD1. J was trimmed by 1 base and V by 5 bases; bases with no gene match: 4. The germline CDR1 and CDR2 sequences are LNHNV and YYDKDF (reference sequence). The CDR3 has 17 residues. The CDR3 DNA reads TGTGCCACCAGCGGTGGGACAGGGGGTTCTGGGGCCAACGTCCTGACTTTC. Translation: CATSGGTGGSGANVLTF.

CDR3 region: CASTRGGSTDTQYF. As DNA, the CDR3 is TGTGCCTCTACTAGGGGGGGCAGTACAGATACGCAGTATTTT. The genes are TRBV2 and TRBJ2-3; a possible D gene is TRBD2 (7 bases). Deletions cut 11 bases from V and 3 bases from J, with 18 bases between. Germline assignment: CDR1 SNHLY and CDR2 FYNNEI. This CDR3 comprises 14 residues.

This chain links TRBV7-2 with TRBJ2-3, with TRBD2 identical over 7 bases. The CDR3 covers 17 residues. CDR1 and CDR2 (germline): SGHTA, FQGNSA. V lost 8 bases to trimming and J lost 8 bases; unmatched junction nucleotides: 22. The CDR3, as DNA: TGTGCCAGCTCCTCGAGAGGGAGGGAAGGGAGGTTTGTTACGCAGTATTTT. Translated, it gives CASSSRGREGRFVTQYF.

The chain combines TRBV6-5 with TRBJ1-4; 10 bases align to TRBD1. Trimming cost V 6 bases and J 5 bases; bases outside gene matches: 0. There are 13 residues in the CDR3. Per germline, CDR1 MNHEY and CDR2 SVGAGI. The CDR3 DNA follows: TGTGCCAGCAGGGGACAGGGGAATGAAAAACTGTTTTTT. Protein: CASRGQGNEKLFF.

This rearrangement joins TRBV7-2 to TRBJ1-1; a possible D gene is TRBD1 (5 bases). Germline V CDR1 and CDR2: SGHTA, FQGNSA. The length of the CDR3 is 13 residues. V lost 6 bases and J lost 4, with 12 bases in between. The CDR3 DNA reads TGTGCCAGCAGTCCATACAGGAGCACTGAAGCTTTCTTT. Translation gives CASSPYRSTEAFF.

This rearrangement joins TRBV7-9 to TRBJ1-2; D is ambiguous. The CDR3 sequence is 14 residues long. V was shortened by 1 base and J by 8 bases, with 14 bases between the two germline ends. Germline V lookup: CDR1 SEHNR, CDR2 FQNEAQ (reference sequence). CDR3 DNA sequence: TGTGCCAGCAGCTTAGGAGGGATCTATCAGGGCTACACCTTC. As protein: CASSLGGIYQGYTF.

This clone occurred once. Other DNA sequences in the sample encode the same CDR3. The genes are TRBV7-9 and TRBJ2-5; 12 bases map to TRBD1. Germline V gives CDR1 SEHNR, CDR2 FQNEAQ (reference sequence). V gave up 3 bases and J gave up 4 bases; unmatched junction bases: 3. CDR3 length: 15 amino acids. Written as DNA, the CDR3 is TGTGCCAGCAGCTTCCGGGACAGGGGGCTAGAGACCCAGTACTTC. This encodes CASSFRDRGLETQYF.

For this clone: Other DNA sequences of this sample code for an identical CDR3. V is TRBV7-2 and J is TRBJ2-1; weak D call: TRBD2 (6 bases). The CDR3 covers 13 residues. CDR1 and CDR2 from the germline V gene are SGHTA and FQGNSA. Trimming pared 1 base from V and 7 bases from J, leaving 8 bases between. The chain's CDR3 is CASSLGRENEQFF. CDR3 sequence (DNA): TGTGCCAGCAGCTTAGGGCGGGAAAATGAGCAGTTCTTC. Full variable domain (remainder filled in from reference TRBV7-2 and TRBJ2-1): GAGVSQSPSNKVTEKGKDVELRCDPISGHTALYWYRQSLGQGLEFLIYFQGNSAPDKSGLPSDRFSAERTGGSVSTLTIQRTQQEDSAVYLCASSLGRENEQFFGPGTRLTVL.

The J gene is TRBJ2-7, the V gene TRBV2, with 9 bases lining up with TRBD1. V shed 8 bases and J 1 base; nucleotides not matched to a gene: 9. The CDR3 is made up of 15 amino acids. CDR1 and CDR2 (germline): SNHLY, FYNNEI. The CDR3 bases are TGTGCCAGCGCTCGAGGGGGGACAGGGTCCTACGAGCAGTACTTC. It encodes CASARGGTGSYEQYF.

V gene TRBV19 combines with J gene TRBJ2-3; 7 bases are a match to TRBD1. The germline CDR1 and CDR2 sequences are LNHDA and SQIVND (reference sequence). V lost 7 bases and J lost 2; bases outside the gene matches: 9. The CDR3 extends over 15 amino acids. CDR3 coding DNA: TGTGCCAGTACCCCCCTAGGACAGGCCACAGATACGCAGTATTTT. Translated: CASTPLGQATDTQYF.

The rearrangement joins TRBV11-2 to TRBJ1-1; 7 bases line up with TRBD1. V shed 4 bases, J shed 4 bases, and the junction held 18 bases outside the gene matches. This CDR3 is 18 amino acids long. The germline V gene encodes CDR1 SGHAT and CDR2 FQNNGV. The CDR3 sequence: CASSSVLVSDRSRTEAFF. As DNA, the CDR3 is TGTGCCAGCAGCTCCGTCTTAGTATCGGACAGGTCTCGCACTGAAGCTTTCTTT.

The rearrangement links TRBV6-5 to TRBJ2-1; TRBD2 matches 8 bases. Germline CDR1 is MNHEY and CDR2 is SVGAGI. This CDR3 is 14 amino acids long. Trimming took 10 bases from V and 0 from J; bases not matched to a gene: 5. The DNA of the CDR3 is TGTGCCACGATGCGGGGGGTCTCCTACAATGAGCAGTTCTTC. Its protein product is CATMRGVSYNEQFF.

The chain employs TRBV7-8 and TRBJ2-3; 8 positions match TRBD1. The CDR3 length is 15 residues. J was trimmed by 1 base and V by 5 bases; bases with no gene match: 5. Per the germline V gene, CDR1 is SGHVS and CDR2 is FQNEAQ. The CDR3 loop is CASSARGRGTDTQYF. CDR3 sequence (DNA): TGTGCCAGCAGCGCCAGGGGGCGCGGCACAGATACGCAGTATTTT.